This T cell receptor (beta chain) came from a study of cytotoxic CD8 clonotypes in ibrutinib-treated CLL. The overall study: Approximately 25 partial and 2 complete responses; at median approximately 70 months, about 14 remitted, about twelve progressed. Points from the study as a whole: At the start, clonality exceeded age-matched healthy donors and followed circulating CD8+ T-cell counts.

Data came from immunoSEQ multiplex PCR; TCRdb stores just in-frame clones and leaves some out. In the table there are about 150,000 clones, roughly three quarters of which are singletons. A note on this clone: Its antigen is not known.

The CDR3 sequence is 15 residues long. The ends were cut back, 2 bases at V and 2 bases at J, with 12 bases in the middle. CDR1 is ENHRY and CDR2 is SYGVKD in the germline V gene. The receptor comes from a human donor with chronic lymphocytic leukemia. J is TRBJ1-2 and V is TRBV10-3; possible D gene TRBD1, 5 bases. Sequencing used PBMCs, obtained after 24 months of ibrutinib treatment. The CDR3 protein is CAISEQGGGNYGYTF. In DNA, the CDR3 is TGTGCCATCAGTGAGCAGGGTGGCGGAAACTATGGCTACACCTTC.